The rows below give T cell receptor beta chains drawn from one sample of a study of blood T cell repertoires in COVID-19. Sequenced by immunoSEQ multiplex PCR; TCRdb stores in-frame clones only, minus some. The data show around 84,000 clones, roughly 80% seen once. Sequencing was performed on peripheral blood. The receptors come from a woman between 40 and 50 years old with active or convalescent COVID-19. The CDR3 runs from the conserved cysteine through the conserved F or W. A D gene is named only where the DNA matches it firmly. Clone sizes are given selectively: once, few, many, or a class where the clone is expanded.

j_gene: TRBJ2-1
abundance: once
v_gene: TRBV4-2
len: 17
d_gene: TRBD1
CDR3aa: CASSQELRGLSYNEQFF
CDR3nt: TGTGCCAGCAGCCAAGAATTGAGGGGGCTATCTTACAATGAGCAGTTCTTC

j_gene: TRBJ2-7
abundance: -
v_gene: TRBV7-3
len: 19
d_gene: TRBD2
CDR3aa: CASSPAGTSGRAKAYEQYF
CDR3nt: TGTGCCAGCAGCCCAGCGGGGACTAGCGGGAGGGCCAAGGCCTACGAGCAGTACTTC

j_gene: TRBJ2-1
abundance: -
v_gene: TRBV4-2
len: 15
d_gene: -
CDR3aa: CASSQDSSSYNEQFF
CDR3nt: TGTGCCAGCAGCCAGGACTCGAGCTCCTACAATGAGCAGTTCTTC

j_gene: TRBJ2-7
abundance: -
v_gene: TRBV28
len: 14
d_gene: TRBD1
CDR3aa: CASNDRGRIGKQYF
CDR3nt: TGTGCCAGCAATGACAGGGGCCGAATTGGGAAGCAGTACTTC

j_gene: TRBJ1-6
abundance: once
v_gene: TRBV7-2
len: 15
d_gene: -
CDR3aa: CASSLEGEGNSPLHF
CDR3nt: TGTGCCAGCAGCTTAGAGGGGGAAGGGAATTCACCCCTCCACTTT

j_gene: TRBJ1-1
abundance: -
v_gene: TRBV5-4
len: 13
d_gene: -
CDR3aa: CASSLSQFTEAFF
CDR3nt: TGTGCCAGCAGCTTGAGTCAGTTCACTGAAGCTTTCTTT

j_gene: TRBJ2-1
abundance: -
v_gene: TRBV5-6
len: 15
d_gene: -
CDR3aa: CASSFPEEVYNEQFF
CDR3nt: TGTGCCAGCAGCTTCCCAGAGGAGGTCTACAATGAGCAGTTCTTC

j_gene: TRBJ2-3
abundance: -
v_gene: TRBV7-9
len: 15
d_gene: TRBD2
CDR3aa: CASSQGLAGTDTQYF
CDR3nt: TGTGCCAGCAGCCAGGGACTAGCGGGGACAGATACGCAGTATTTT

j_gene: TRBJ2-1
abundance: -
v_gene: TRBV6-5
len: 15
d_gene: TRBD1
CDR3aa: CASSNPGQGRNEQFF
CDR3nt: TGTGCCAGCAGTAACCCGGGACAGGGGAGGAATGAGCAGTTCTTC

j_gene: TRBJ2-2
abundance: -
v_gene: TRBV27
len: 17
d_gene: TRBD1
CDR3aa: CASSRTGANANTGELFF
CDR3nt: TGTGCCAGCAGTCGGACAGGGGCTAACGCGAACACCGGGGAGCTGTTTTTT

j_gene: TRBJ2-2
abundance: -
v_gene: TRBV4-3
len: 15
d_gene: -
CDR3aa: CASSQEGRRTGELFF
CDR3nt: TGCGCCAGCAGCCAAGAGGGGAGGCGGACCGGGGAGCTGTTTTTT

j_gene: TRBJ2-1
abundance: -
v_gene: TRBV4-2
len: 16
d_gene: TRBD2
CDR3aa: CASSQSGTRPYGEQFF
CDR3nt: TGTGCCAGCAGCCAATCAGGGACTAGACCCTATGGTGAGCAGTTCTTC

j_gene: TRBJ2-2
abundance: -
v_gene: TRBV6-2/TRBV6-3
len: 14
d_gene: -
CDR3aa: CASSSGANTGELFF
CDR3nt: TGTGCCAGCAGTTCGGGGGCGAACACCGGGGAGCTGTTTTTT

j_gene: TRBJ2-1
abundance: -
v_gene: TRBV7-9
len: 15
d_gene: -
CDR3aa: CASSRGTEQYNEQFF
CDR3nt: TGTGCCAGCAGCCGCGGGACAGAACAATACAATGAGCAGTTCTTC

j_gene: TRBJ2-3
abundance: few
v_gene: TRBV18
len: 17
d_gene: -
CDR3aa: CASSPPLQRTNTDTQYF
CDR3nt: TGTGCCAGCTCACCACCGCTCCAACGGACTAACACAGATACGCAGTATTTT

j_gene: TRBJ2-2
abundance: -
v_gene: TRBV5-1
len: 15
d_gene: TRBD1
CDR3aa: CASMGRGLNTGELFF
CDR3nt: TGCGCCAGCATGGGTAGGGGGCTGAACACCGGGGAGCTGTTTTTT

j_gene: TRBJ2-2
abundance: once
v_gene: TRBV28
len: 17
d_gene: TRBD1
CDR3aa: CASSPHSQGQAPGELFF
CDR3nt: TGTGCCAGCAGTCCGCACAGCCAGGGACAGGCGCCCGGGGAGCTGTTTTTT

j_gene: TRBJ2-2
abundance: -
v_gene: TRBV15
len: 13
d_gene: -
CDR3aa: CATSPQGAGELFF
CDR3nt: TGTGCCACCAGTCCACAGGGAGCCGGGGAGCTGTTTTTT

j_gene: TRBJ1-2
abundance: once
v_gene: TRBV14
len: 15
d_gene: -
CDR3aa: CASSLGGRANYGYTF
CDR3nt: TGTGCCAGCAGCCTTGGGGGCAGGGCGAACTATGGCTACACCTTC

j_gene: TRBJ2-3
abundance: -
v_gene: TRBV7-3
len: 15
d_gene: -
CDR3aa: CASSLGGQSTDTQYF
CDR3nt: TGTGCCAGCAGCTTGGGGGGGCAGAGCACAGATACGCAGTATTTT

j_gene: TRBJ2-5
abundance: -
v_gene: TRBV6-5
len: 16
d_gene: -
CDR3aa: CASSWGRTGKLETQYF
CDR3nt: TGTGCCAGCAGTTGGGGGCGGACTGGGAAGTTAGAGACCCAGTACTTC

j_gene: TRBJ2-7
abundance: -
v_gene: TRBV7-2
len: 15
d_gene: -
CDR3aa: CASSTRDSPSYEQYF
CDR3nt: TGTGCCAGCAGCACCCGGGACTCACCCTCCTACGAGCAGTACTTC

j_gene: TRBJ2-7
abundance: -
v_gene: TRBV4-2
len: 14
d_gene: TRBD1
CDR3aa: CASSQDEGQGLQYF
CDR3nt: TGTGCCAGCAGCCAAGATGAGGGACAGGGGTTGCAGTACTTC

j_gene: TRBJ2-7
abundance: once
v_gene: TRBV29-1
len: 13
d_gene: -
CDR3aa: CSFGTTFGSEQYF
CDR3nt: TGCAGCTTCGGGACAACTTTCGGTAGCGAGCAGTACTTC

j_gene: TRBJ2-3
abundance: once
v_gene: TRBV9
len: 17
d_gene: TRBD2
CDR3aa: CASSVAGTSGGTDTQYF
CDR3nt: TGTGCCAGCAGCGTAGCTGGGACTAGCGGGGGCACAGATACGCAGTATTTT

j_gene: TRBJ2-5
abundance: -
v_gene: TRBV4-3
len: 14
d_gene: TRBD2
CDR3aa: CASSQEGLVETQYF
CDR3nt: TGCGCCAGCAGCCAAGAGGGACTAGTGGAGACCCAGTACTTC

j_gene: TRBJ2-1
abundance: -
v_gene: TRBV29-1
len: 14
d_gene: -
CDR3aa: CSARDSQAYNEQFF
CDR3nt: TGCAGCGCCCGGGACTCTCAAGCCTACAATGAGCAGTTCTTC